The 31 T cell receptor beta chains in this list originate from one sample, sequenced in a study of a mutant IDH1 vaccine in newly diagnosed glioma. These TCRs' antigens remain unknown. Measured with immunoSEQ multiplex PCR; TCRdb has only the in-frame clones, and not every one. The data hold about 59,000 clones, with 90% observed a single time. Documented time point: week 5, during vaccination. Topical imiquimod accompanied each vaccine dose, which consisted of 300 ug of mutant IDH1 20-mer peptide. Sample: PBMCs, taken from a glioma patient whose treatment included an IDH1 peptide vaccine. These receptor sequences come from a middle-aged woman with glioma.

The CDR3 DNA follows: TGTGCCAGCAGCTTAGCCGGGACAGTGGGCGAGCAGTACTTC. Its protein is CASSLAGTVGEQYF. This chain connects TRBV5-4 to TRBJ2-7; 7 bases fit TRBD1. The junction had 8 bases not matched to a gene; V was cut back by 2 bases and J by 6 bases. The CDR3 runs to 14 residues. From germline, CDR1 is SGHNT and CDR2 YYREEE (reference sequence). Full variable domain (rest looked up from reference TRBV5-4 and TRBJ2-7): ETGVTQSPTHLIKTRGQQVTLRCSSQSGHNTVSWYQQALGQGPQFIFQYYREEENGRGNFPPRFSGLQFPNYSSELNVNALELDDSALYLCASSLAGTVGEQYFGPGTRLTVT.

V usage is TRBV7-3 and J usage is TRBJ2-7; possible D gene TRBD1, 5 bases. There are 15 residues in the CDR3. V was trimmed by 6 bases and J by 2 bases, leaving 17 bases between them. The germline CDR1 and CDR2 sequences are SGHTA and FQGTGA. This CDR3 is CASSSGPGSPYEQYF. In DNA, the CDR3 is TGTGCCAGCAGTTCCGGTCCAGGGTCCCCCTACGAGCAGTACTTC.

The rearrangement links TRBV7-9 to TRBJ2-7; D possibly matches TRBD1 or TRBD2 (5 bases each). Germline loops: CDR1 SEHNR, CDR2 FQNEAQ (reference sequence). Deletions cut 5 bases from V and 0 bases from J, with 11 bases between. This CDR3 has 14 residues. This chain's CDR3 is CASSARGASYEQYF. The DNA of the CDR3 is TGTGCCAGCAGCGCGAGAGGGGCCTCCTACGAGCAGTACTTC.

This chain connects TRBV29-1 to TRBJ2-2, with TRBD2 matching over 9 bases. CDR3 length: 16 residues. The trim removed 7 bases at V and 0 bases at J, leaving 9 bases unmatched. Germline assignment: CDR1 SQVTM and CDR2 ANQGSEA. The CDR3 nucleotides are TGCAGCGCGGTAACTAGCGGGCGAACGAACACCGGGGAGCTGTTTTTT. It translates to CSAVTSGRTNTGELFF.

The chain links TRBV18 to TRBJ1-5; possibly TRBD1 for D (6 bases). CDR1 and CDR2 from the germline V gene are KGHSH and LQKENI. CDR3 length: 16 amino acids. With 4 bases removed from V and 4 bases from J, the gap between germline ends came to 17 bases. CDR3 amino acids: CASSLSSGTTNQPQHF. The CDR3 region has the DNA TGTGCCAGCTCACTGTCCTCCGGGACAACGAATCAGCCCCAGCATTTT.

J is TRBJ2-3 and V is TRBV5-1; TRBD2 matches 7 bases. V gave up 4 bases and J gave up 0 bases; unmatched junction bases: 11. The germline CDR1 and CDR2 sequences are SGHRS and YFSETQ. There are 17 residues in the CDR3. In DNA form, the CDR3 reads TGCGCCAGCAGCCTTGGAATGGCGGGGGTGAGCACAGATACGCAGTATTTT. Translation gives CASSLGMAGVSTDTQYF.

The gene calls are TRBV5-1 and TRBJ1-4, with D tentatively TRBD1 (5 bases). This CDR3 comprises 12 residues. Trimming removed 2 bases from V and 7 bases from J, with 6 bases in between. Germline V gene sequence: CDR1 SGHRS, CDR2 YFSETQ. For the CDR3, the DNA is TGCGCCAGCAGCTTCGACAGTGAAAAACTGTTTTTT. It translates to CASSFDSEKLFF.

This sequence joins TRBV18 and TRBJ1-1; possibly TRBD1 for D (5 bases). V dropped 3 bases and J dropped 5 bases, with 13 bases sitting between them. CDR1 and CDR2 from the germline V gene are KGHSH and LQKENI. The CDR3 runs 14 residues. The CDR3 reads CASSPSGGGTEAFF. The CDR3 DNA sequence: TGTGCCAGCTCACCTTCCGGGGGAGGTACTGAAGCTTTCTTT.

The V and J genes are TRBV6-5 and TRBJ1-2; no clear D gene. Germline V gene data show CDR1 as MNHEY and CDR2 as SVGAGI. The CDR3 spans 14 residues. Trimming shortened V by 2 bases and J by 4 bases, and 11 bases separated the two germline ends. For the CDR3, the DNA is TGTGCCAGCAGTTACGCTGGACGGGCCTATGGCTACACCTTC. The encoded protein is CASSYAGRAYGYTF.

This chain connects TRBV5-1 to TRBJ2-6; 7 nucleotides match TRBD1. Germline trimming cut 3 bases from V and 3 bases from J; bases unmatched to any gene: 9. The CDR3 totals 17 residues. The germline V gene encodes CDR1 SGHRS and CDR2 YFSETQ. The CDR3 is CASSSGQVWLGANVLTF. The CDR3 DNA is TGCGCCAGCAGCTCAGGACAGGTCTGGCTTGGGGCCAACGTCCTGACTTTC.

This clone was recorded once. V and J are TRBV7-9 and TRBJ1-2; the match to TRBD1 covers 7 bases. The CDR3 loop spans 13 amino acids. The germline V gene has CDR1 SEHNR and CDR2 FQNEAQ (reference sequence). V shed 0 bases, J shed 6 bases, and the junction held 1 base outside the gene matches. The CDR3 nucleotides are TGTGCCAGCAGCTTAGCCACAGGGGATGGCTACACCTTC. This gives the protein CASSLATGDGYTF.

In this sample, this clone turned up once. The chain has TRBV5-5 and TRBJ2-3; D unclear. Looked up from germline, CDR1 is SGHKS and CDR2 is YYEKEE (reference sequence). The CDR3 totals 14 residues. V lost 0 bases and J 1 base, leaving 6 bases between the germline ends. In nucleotides, the CDR3 is TGTGCCAGCAGCTTGGACTTCCGCACAGATACGCAGTATTTT. Amino acid sequence: CASSLDFRTDTQYF.

The rearrangement joins TRBV7-2 to TRBJ1-1; TRBD1 might be the D (5 bases). The CDR3 length is 16 residues. The V and J ends lost 4 bases and 2 bases respectively, with 17 bases between them. From germline, CDR1 is SGHTA and CDR2 FQGNSA. The CDR3 sequence is CASSSWDGRSNTEAFF. As DNA, the CDR3 is TGTGCCAGCAGCTCCTGGGACGGAAGATCAAACACTGAAGCTTTCTTT.

The J gene is TRBJ2-3, the V gene TRBV2; no clear D gene. The CDR3 covers 13 residues. CDR1 is SNHLY and CDR2 is FYNNEI in the germline V gene. V lost 7 bases to trimming and J lost 1 base, with 9 bases between them. The CDR3 protein is CASTVRRTDTQYF. CDR3 bases: TGTGCCAGCACGGTCAGACGCACAGATACGCAGTATTTT.

V is TRBV2 and J is TRBJ2-5, with 7 positions matching TRBD1. This CDR3 comprises 16 residues. V lost 2 bases, J lost 7 bases, and 13 bases stayed unmatched. The germline V gene encodes CDR1 SNHLY and CDR2 FYNNEI. The CDR3 here is CASSERRDSPSATQYF. The DNA of the CDR3 is TGTGCCAGCAGTGAACGACGGGACAGCCCCTCCGCGACCCAGTACTTC.

The chain joins TRBV5-4 to TRBJ2-1, with a tentative D call TRBD1 (5 bases). V shed 3 bases and J shed 8 bases, with 9 bases lying between them. CDR3 length equals 12 residues. Germline lookup yields CDR1 SGHNT and CDR2 YYREEE (reference sequence). The CDR3 is CASSWGSDEQFF. The DNA for the CDR3 is TGTGCCAGCAGCTGGGGCAGCGATGAGCAGTTCTTC. The full variable domain, with the rest looked up from reference TRBV5-4 and TRBJ2-1, is ETGVTQSPTHLIKTRGQQVTLRCSSQSGHNTVSWYQQALGQGPQFIFQYYREEENGRGNFPPRFSGLQFPNYSSELNVNALELDDSALYLCASSWGSDEQFFGPGTRLTVL.

The V and J genes are TRBV5-1 and TRBJ2-3, with D unclear. Trimming took off 2 bases at V and 4 bases at J, with 8 bases between the two ends. This CDR3 has 13 amino acids. Germline V CDR1 and CDR2: SGHRS, YFSETQ. The CDR3 nucleotides read TGCGCCAGCAGCTTTTCATTGCCAGATACGCAGTATTTT. This translates into CASSFSLPDTQYF.

This clone was detected once. The rearrangement links TRBV7-9 to TRBJ2-3; the D gene is possibly TRBD1 (6 bases). Germline CDR1 reads SEHNR; CDR2 reads FQNEAQ (reference sequence). The CDR3 runs 15 residues. V shed 1 base and J shed 0 bases, with 8 bases lying between them. As DNA, the CDR3 is TGTGCCAGCAGCTTAGGACAGGTTAGCACAGATACGCAGTATTTT. It codes for CASSLGQVSTDTQYF.

The rearrangement links TRBV9 to TRBJ2-2; maybe TRBD1 (6 bases). Germline V CDR1 and CDR2: SGDLS, YYNGEE. This CDR3 contains 16 residues. Trimming left V 2 bases short and J 2 bases short, with 13 bases between. The CDR3 sequence: CASSVRGTPNTGELFF. CDR3 coding DNA: TGTGCCAGCAGCGTGCGTGGGACACCTAACACCGGGGAGCTGTTTTTT.

Only a few counts were recorded for this clone. The chain has TRBV13 and TRBJ1-1; 7 bases match TRBD1. The CDR3 is 15 residues long. V lost 4 bases and J lost 5; bases outside the gene matches: 10. Germline loops: CDR1 PRHDT, CDR2 FYEKMQ (reference sequence). This chain's CDR3 is CASSSSGGWGTEAFF. The DNA for the CDR3 is TGTGCCAGCAGCTCATCAGGGGGGTGGGGGACTGAAGCTTTCTTT.

The chain has TRBV4-1 and TRBJ1-5; TRBD1 agrees at 8 bases. Trimming removed 0 bases from V and 3 bases from J; junction bases left unmatched: 7. This CDR3 has 17 amino acids. Germline V CDR1 and CDR2: MGHRA, YSYEKL. This chain's CDR3 is CASSQERGQGPNQPQHF. In DNA, the CDR3 is TGCGCCAGCAGCCAAGAGCGCGGACAGGGCCCCAATCAGCCCCAGCATTTT.

This clone showed up just a few times. V usage is TRBV7-9 and J usage is TRBJ1-1, with a tentative D call TRBD1 (6 bases). The CDR3 spans 15 residues. Germline CDR1 is SEHNR and CDR2 is FQNEAQ (reference sequence). The V gene lost 4 bases and the J gene lost 1 base, with 13 bases spanning the gap. The CDR3 spells CASSSATGSNTEAFF. The DNA for the CDR3 is TGTGCCAGCAGCTCAGCCACAGGGTCGAACACTGAAGCTTTCTTT.

The CDR3 DNA sequence: TGTGCCAGCAGCTTACGCGAGAATCACTATGGCTACACCTTC. It translates to CASSLRENHYGYTF. The V and J genes are TRBV7-8 and TRBJ1-2; D uncertain. The germline V gene encodes CDR1 SGHVS and CDR2 FQNEAQ. The CDR3 is 14 residues long. The V end was cut by 2 bases, the J end by 3 bases, with 10 bases between.

The chain has TRBV28 and TRBJ2-7; possibly TRBD1 for D (7 bases). This CDR3 region has 14 residues. V was clipped by 8 bases and J by 0 bases, with 14 bases between them. Germline V lookup: CDR1 MDHEN, CDR2 SYDVKM. This CDR3 is CASGGTVFSYEQYF. In nucleotides, the CDR3 is TGTGCCAGCGGGGGGACAGTGTTCTCCTACGAGCAGTACTTC.

J is TRBJ2-7 and V is TRBV7-8; 8 nucleotides line up with TRBD1. The germline gives CDR1 SGHVS, CDR2 FQNEAQ. The CDR3 contains 15 residues. V lost 1 base, J lost 3 bases, and 5 bases stayed unmatched. CDR3: CASSLEVDRGYEQYF. CDR3 sequence (DNA): TGTGCCAGCAGCTTAGAGGTTGACAGGGGCTACGAGCAGTACTTC.

This rearrangement joins TRBV7-9 to TRBJ1-4; weak D call: TRBD1 (5 bases). Between the trimmed V and J ends, which lost 4 bases and 10 bases, there was a span of 19 bases. The germline gives CDR1 SEHNR, CDR2 FQNEAQ (reference sequence). This CDR3 has 15 amino acids. The CDR3 here is CASSSNSAGYGKLFF. CDR3 nucleotide sequence: TGTGCCAGCAGCTCCAATTCCGCAGGGTATGGAAAACTGTTTTTT.

This clone was seen just once. For the CDR3, the DNA is TGTGCCACCGCCACGGAAGACACCGGGGAGCTGTTTTTT. It codes for CATATEDTGELFF. V gene TRBV15 combines with J gene TRBJ2-2, with D hard to call. This CDR3 is built from 13 residues. The ends were cut back, 8 bases at V and 3 bases at J, with 10 bases in the middle. Germline V gene data show CDR1 as LNHNV and CDR2 as YYDKDF (reference sequence).

The chain combines TRBV6-5 with TRBJ1-1, with a tentative D call TRBD1 (6 bases). This CDR3 contains 15 residues. Germline V gene sequence: CDR1 MNHEY, CDR2 SVGAGI. The V end lost 2 bases, the J end lost 0 bases, and 10 bases lay between the germline ends. The CDR3 region is CASSYLDRMNTEAFF. The CDR3 DNA follows: TGTGCCAGCAGTTACCTCGACAGGATGAACACTGAAGCTTTCTTT.

Written as DNA, the CDR3 is TGTGCCAGCCAAGGGTGGGGCAGGGAGGGCAATCAGCCCCAGCATTTT. Translation gives CASQGWGREGNQPQHF. J is TRBJ1-5 and V is TRBV2; tentatively, D is TRBD1 (5 bases). This CDR3 contains 16 residues. The germline V gene has CDR1 SNHLY and CDR2 FYNNEI. The V end lost 8 bases, the J end lost 2 bases, and 19 bases lay between the germline ends.

The genes are TRBV6-6 and TRBJ2-2, with TRBD1 matching over 9 bases. J gave up 5 bases and V 7 bases, and 8 bases lay outside the gene matches. The CDR3 consists of 15 residues. The germline V gene encodes CDR1 MNHNY and CDR2 SVGAGI (reference sequence). CDR3 residues: CASIEQGARTGELFF. CDR3 DNA sequence: TGTGCCAGCATCGAACAGGGGGCGCGTACCGGGGAGCTGTTTTTT.

This clone is a singleton in its sample. V and J are TRBV6-6 and TRBJ1-2; no clear D gene. This CDR3 region has 13 residues. CDR1 is MNHNY, CDR2 SVGAGI, per germline (reference sequence). Trimming shortened V by 7 bases and J by 3 bases, and 12 bases separated the two germline ends. DNA of the CDR3: TGTGCCAGCACCCCTTCCCTTGACTATGGCTACACCTTC. It codes for CASTPSLDYGYTF.